This TCR beta chain was found in a study of blood T cell repertoires in COVID-19. Some clones are missing from TCRdb's copy, which holds only in-frame ones; the method was immunoSEQ multiplex PCR. This sample yields about 130,000 clones, of which about 85% are seen a single time; 10% to 15% belongs to the top ten. Germline assignment: CDR1 KGHSH and CDR2 LQKENI. CDR3 size: 14 residues. V gave up 5 bases and J gave up 5 bases; unmatched junction bases: 6. This TCR derives from a man in his fifties or sixties with acute or convalescent COVID-19. The gene calls are TRBV18 and TRBJ2-5; TRBD1 agrees at 9 bases. Sequencing was done on a sample of peripheral blood. CDR3 sequence: CASSSDRGMETQYF. The CDR3 DNA sequence: TGTGCCAGCTCATCAGACAGGGGGATGGAGACCCAGTACTTC.